The clone carrying this TCR beta chain was detected only a few times. Its antigen is not known. The data originate from a study of T-cell reconstitution after alpha-beta-depleted transplantation in children. Overall study results and limits: Counts and diversity of T cells one year after transplant came mostly from newly produced T cells. Some patients showed high day-60 TCRbeta diversity, which derived from surviving recipient T cells and thymic progenitors. As was reported, about two months after transplant, alpha-beta T cells came from several hundred expanded graft clones.

Trimming removed 4 bases from V and 0 bases from J, with 9 bases in between. This CDR3 spans 14 amino acids. Germline values: CDR1 ENHRY, CDR2 SYGVKD. Library preparation (for TCRbeta) was performed with unique molecular identifiers. Each CDR3 protein gets one entry after TCRdb re-called the PCR reads with MiXCR. The sample holds 500,000 to 600,000 distinct CDR3 sequences, around 27% seen once. This receptor was taken from a boy under two years old with Wiskott-Aldrich syndrome, due to receive a stem cell transplant. The chain couples TRBV10-3 to TRBJ1-1; weak D call: TRBD1 (5 bases). The specimen comprised PBMCs, sampled before TCRalphabeta/CD19-depleted stem cell transplant. The CDR3 here is CAISAGVMNTEAFF. Written as DNA, the CDR3 is TGTGCCATCAGTGCGGGGGTGATGAACACTGAAGCTTTCTTT.